These 15 T cell receptor beta chains were sequenced from one sample in a study of cytomegalovirus exposure and HLA in healthy donors. Produced via immunoSEQ multiplex PCR; TCRdb's table is partial and in-frame only. The profile shows about 220,000 clones, about nine tenths of them singletons. The source material was PBMCs. The origin of the receptors is a woman under 30 in good health and CMV-seronegative.

The gene calls are TRBV30 and TRBJ1-3, with 7 nucleotides matching TRBD1. Germline assignment: CDR1 GTSNPN and CDR2 SVGIG (reference sequence). V gave up 0 bases and J gave up 0 bases; unmatched junction bases: 17. The CDR3 is 20 residues long. The CDR3 DNA sequence: TGTGCCTGGAGTGTTGGGGAGATTCAACTGGGACAGTACTCTGGAAACACCATATATTTT. As protein: CAWSVGEIQLGQYSGNTIYF. The entire variable domain, with the rest obtained from reference TRBV30 and TRBJ1-3, is as follows: SQTIHQWPATLVQPVGSPLSLECTVEGTSNPNLYWYRQAAGRGLQLLFYSVGIGQISSEVPQNLSASRPQDRQFILSSKKLLLSDSGFYLCAWSVGEIQLGQYSGNTIYFGEGSWLTVV.

This chain joins TRBV2 and TRBJ1-4; perhaps TRBD1 as D (5 bases). CDR1 is SNHLY and CDR2 is FYNNEI in the germline V gene. V shed 7 bases and J shed 7 bases, with 16 bases lying between them. The CDR3 contains 14 residues. Here the CDR3 DNA reads TGTGCCAGCACCGGGGGGACCTATCGTGAAAAACTGTTTTTT. Amino acid sequence: CASTGGTYREKLFF.

This clone was found once. The V and J genes are TRBV7-3 and TRBJ2-7; 8 bases fit TRBD1. The CDR3 is 14 amino acids. J was trimmed by 2 bases and V by 5 bases; bases with no gene match: 5. Germline CDR1 SGHTA, CDR2 FQGTGA. Here the CDR3 reads CASSPDRAAYEQYF. CDR3 in DNA: TGTGCCAGCAGCCCGGACAGGGCCGCCTACGAGCAGTACTTC. The variable domain in full, completed from reference TRBV7-3 and TRBJ2-7, reads GAGVSQTPSNKVTEKGKYVELRCDPISGHTALYWYRQSLGQGPEFLIYFQGTGAADDSGLPNDRFFAVRPEGSVSTLKIQRTERGDSAVYLCASSPDRAAYEQYFGPGTRLTVT.

The CDR3 region has the DNA TGTGCCAGCAGAAGGACAGGGGGCGCGGTTGGGGCCAACGTCCTGACTTTC. This codes for CASRRTGGAVGANVLTF. J is TRBJ2-6 and V is TRBV7-9, with 11 bases that match TRBD1. Germline CDR1 SEHNR, CDR2 FQNEAQ (reference sequence). This CDR3 region has 17 residues. The junction had 7 bases not matched to a gene; V was cut back by 6 bases and J by 3 bases.

Only a few counts were recorded for this clone. The rearrangement links TRBV18 to TRBJ1-1; D gene ambiguous. The V and J ends lost 2 bases and 7 bases respectively, with 11 bases between them. CDR1 is KGHSH and CDR2 is LQKENI in the germline V gene. The CDR3 is made up of 13 amino acids. The CDR3 DNA reads TGTGCCAGCTCACCATCTATAGCTATTGAAGCTTTCTTT. The encoded protein is CASSPSIAIEAFF.

The rearrangement links TRBV5-4 to TRBJ2-3; the D gene is possibly TRBD2 (6 bases). This CDR3 is built from 15 residues. V was shortened by 4 bases and J by 3 bases, with 15 bases between the two germline ends. Germline values: CDR1 SGHNT, CDR2 YYREEE (reference sequence). The CDR3 sequence: CASSPEGLITDTQYF. CDR3 coding DNA: TGTGCCAGCAGCCCGGAAGGACTAATTACAGATACGCAGTATTTT.

The chain links TRBV27 to TRBJ2-7, with TRBD1 as a possible D gene (6 bases). This CDR3 has 13 residues. Trimming took 6 bases from V and 3 from J, leaving 12 bases between them. CDR1 MNHEY and CDR2 SMNVEV come from the germline V gene (reference sequence). Here the CDR3 reads CASRMTGLYEQYF. In nucleotides, the CDR3 is TGTGCCAGCAGAATGACAGGCCTCTACGAGCAGTACTTC.

The rearrangement links TRBV28 to TRBJ2-7; D perhaps matches TRBD1 (5 bases). This CDR3 comprises 14 residues. Germline assignment: CDR1 MDHEN and CDR2 SYDVKM. V was pared by 5 bases and J by 1 base, with 12 bases between. The CDR3: CASSKRRDSYEQYF. DNA for the CDR3: TGTGCCAGCAGTAAACGCAGGGATTCCTACGAGCAGTACTTC.

The chain recombines TRBV5-8 with TRBJ2-2; 7 nucleotides line up with TRBD1. CDR1 and CDR2 from the germline V gene are SGHTS and YDEGEE. With 0 bases clipped from V and 6 bases from J, the junction kept 8 bases outside the gene matches. The CDR3 is made up of 16 amino acids. The CDR3 DNA sequence: TGTGCCAGCAGCTTGGTGACAGGGAGCGGATCCGGGGAGCTGTTTTTT. It is translated as CASSLVTGSGSGELFF.

The rearrangement joins TRBV14 to TRBJ1-1, with a tentative D call TRBD1 (6 bases). The V and J ends lost 7 bases and 4 bases respectively, with 16 bases between them. Germline CDR1 and CDR2: SGHDN and FVKESK. This CDR3 spans 14 amino acids. The CDR3 region is CASKSGQRGTEAFF. The CDR3 DNA reads TGTGCCAGCAAGTCAGGACAGAGGGGCACTGAAGCTTTCTTT.

The chain joins TRBV28 to TRBJ1-5; D gene ambiguous. The germline gives CDR1 MDHEN, CDR2 SYDVKM. The CDR3 extends over 10 amino acids. Trimming removed 8 bases from V and 4 bases from J, with 3 bases in between. CDR3 loop: CASHNQPQHF. In DNA, the CDR3 is TGTGCCAGCCATAATCAGCCCCAGCATTTT.

A single count supports this clone. V is TRBV30 and J is TRBJ2-7; D may be TRBD1 (6 bases). Trimming pared 2 bases from V and 7 bases from J, leaving 18 bases between. The V gene's germline CDR1 is GTSNPN and CDR2 SVGIG (reference sequence). The CDR3 has 14 residues. The CDR3, as DNA: TGTGCCTGGAGTCTGATACAGGGTGTAGGAGAGCAGTACTTC. This translates into CAWSLIQGVGEQYF.

The rearrangement links TRBV5-1 to TRBJ1-2, with D tentatively TRBD1 (5 bases). CDR1 is SGHRS, CDR2 YFSETQ, per germline. V shed 0 bases and J shed 6 bases, with 18 bases lying between them. This CDR3 is 16 amino acids long. CDR3 sequence reads: CASSLDGGTTTHGYTF. DNA for the CDR3: TGCGCCAGCAGCTTGGACGGCGGGACGACGACCCATGGCTACACCTTC.

This chain uses TRBV11-2 with TRBJ2-3; D is perhaps TRBD2 (7 bases). Germline V gene lookup returns CDR1 SGHAT and CDR2 FQNNGV. There are 16 residues in the CDR3. Trimming pared 6 bases from V and 6 bases from J, leaving 22 bases between. CDR3 in DNA: TGTGCCAGCAGTCTCATAGGGGGGGCGCAGGCGGATACGCAGTATTTT. It specifies CASSLIGGAQADTQYF.

J is TRBJ1-2 and V is TRBV28, with D hard to call. The CDR3 extends over 15 amino acids. With 5 bases removed from V and 4 bases from J, the gap between germline ends came to 17 bases. Germline-derived CDR1 and CDR2 are MDHEN and SYDVKM. As DNA, the CDR3 is TGTGCCAGCAGTCCTGCGGAGGCAGTTTTCTATGGCTACACCTTC. Protein sequence: CASSPAEAVFYGYTF.